This TCR beta chain was recovered during a study of human T cells and chemical hapten exposure. Turning to the study itself: Patients were mainly female, each with alopecia areata, totalis or universalis.

A single record per CDR3 protein comes from TCRdb applying MiXCR to the RACE reads. Among 330,000 or so distinct CDR3 sequences, under 6.5% were seen once, and the ten largest hold around 5.6%. To note about this clonotype: Its cognate antigen is unknown.

Time point given: patch test 2, 6 weeks after DPC sensitization. The treatment denotes: therapeutic diphenylcyclopropenone sensitization with weekly scalp DPC. Broader study findings: Patch test score tracked positively with PT1 expanded TCR counts. Expanded TCRs showed more large CDR3 clusters than pre-sensitization or healthy control sets.

The receptor was isolated from a woman aged 18-29 years with alopecia areata. Some clones in this sample may be carry-over from other donors' samples. The sample consisted of whole blood, taken in connection with sensitization to the hapten diphenylcyclopropenone (DPC).

The CDR3 loop reads CASSYPRLTLGDEQFF. The DNA of the CDR3 is TGTGCCAGCAGTTACCCCAGGTTGACCTTGGGGGATGAGCAGTTCTTC. This chain joins TRBV6-2 or TRBV6-3 and TRBJ2-1; D could derive from TRBD1 or TRBD2 (5 bases each). The CDR3 has 16 amino acids. Germline V gene data show CDR1 as MNHEY and CDR2 as SVGEGT. V dropped 2 bases and J dropped 8 bases, with 19 bases sitting between them.